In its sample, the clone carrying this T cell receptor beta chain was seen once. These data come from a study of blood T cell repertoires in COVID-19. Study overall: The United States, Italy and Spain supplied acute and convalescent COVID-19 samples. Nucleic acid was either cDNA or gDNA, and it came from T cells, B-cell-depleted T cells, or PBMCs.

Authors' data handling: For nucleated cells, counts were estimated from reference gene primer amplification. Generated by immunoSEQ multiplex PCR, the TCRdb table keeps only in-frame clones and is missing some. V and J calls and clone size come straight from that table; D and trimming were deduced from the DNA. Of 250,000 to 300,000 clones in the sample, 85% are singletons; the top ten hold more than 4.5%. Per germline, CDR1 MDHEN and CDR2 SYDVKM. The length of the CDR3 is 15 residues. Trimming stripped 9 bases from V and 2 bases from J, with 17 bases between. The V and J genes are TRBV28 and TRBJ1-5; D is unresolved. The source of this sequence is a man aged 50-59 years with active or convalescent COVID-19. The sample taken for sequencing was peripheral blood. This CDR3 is CASVSPQRGNQPQHF. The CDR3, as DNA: TGTGCCAGTGTCTCCCCGCAGCGGGGCAATCAGCCCCAGCATTTT.